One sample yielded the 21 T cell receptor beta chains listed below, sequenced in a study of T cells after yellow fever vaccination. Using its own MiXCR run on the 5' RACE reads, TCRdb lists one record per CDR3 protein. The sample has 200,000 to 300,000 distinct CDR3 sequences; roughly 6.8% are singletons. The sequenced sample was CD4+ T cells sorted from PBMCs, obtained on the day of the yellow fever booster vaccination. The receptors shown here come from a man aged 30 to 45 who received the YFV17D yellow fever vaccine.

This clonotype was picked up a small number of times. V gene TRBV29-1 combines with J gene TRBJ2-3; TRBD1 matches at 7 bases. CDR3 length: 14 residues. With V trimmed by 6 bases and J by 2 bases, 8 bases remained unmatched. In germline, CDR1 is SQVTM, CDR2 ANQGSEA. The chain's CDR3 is CSVQGVQDTDTQYF. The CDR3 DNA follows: TGCAGCGTCCAGGGGGTGCAGGACACAGATACGCAGTATTTT.

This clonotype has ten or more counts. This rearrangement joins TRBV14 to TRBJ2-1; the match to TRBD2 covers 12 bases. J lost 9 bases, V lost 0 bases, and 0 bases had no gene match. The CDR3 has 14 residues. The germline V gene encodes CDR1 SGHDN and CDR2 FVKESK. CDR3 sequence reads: CASSQELAGGEQFF. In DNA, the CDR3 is TGTGCCAGCAGCCAAGAACTAGCGGGAGGTGAGCAGTTCTTC.

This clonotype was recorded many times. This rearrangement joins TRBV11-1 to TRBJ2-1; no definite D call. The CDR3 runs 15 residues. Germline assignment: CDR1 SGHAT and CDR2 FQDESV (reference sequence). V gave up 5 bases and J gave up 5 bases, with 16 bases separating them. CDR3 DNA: TGTGCCAGCAGCCCCCGGTTCCAGCGTCACAATGAGCAGTTCTTC. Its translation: CASSPRFQRHNEQFF.

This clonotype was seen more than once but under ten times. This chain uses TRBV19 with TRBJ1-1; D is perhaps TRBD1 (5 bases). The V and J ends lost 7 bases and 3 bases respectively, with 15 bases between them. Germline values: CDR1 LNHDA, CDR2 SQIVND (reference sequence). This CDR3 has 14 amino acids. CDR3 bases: TGTGCCAGTATTCAGCGGGGGGGTGACACTGAAGCTTTCTTT. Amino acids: CASIQRGGDTEAFF.

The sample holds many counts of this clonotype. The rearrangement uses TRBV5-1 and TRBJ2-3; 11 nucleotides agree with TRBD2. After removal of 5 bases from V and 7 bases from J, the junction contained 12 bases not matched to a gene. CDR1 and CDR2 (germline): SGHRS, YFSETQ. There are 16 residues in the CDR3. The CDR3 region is CASRFLAGGPGYTQYF. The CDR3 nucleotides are TGCGCCAGCAGATTTCTAGCGGGAGGCCCCGGATATACGCAGTATTTT.

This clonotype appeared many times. The CDR3 bases are TGCAGTGCTATAGGTAGCCCAGGTCCGGGCGAGCAGTACTTC. It yields the protein CSAIGSPGPGEQYF. The V call is TRBV20-1, the J call TRBJ2-7; D gene ambiguous. This CDR3 is built from 14 residues. The ends were cut back, 4 bases at V and 6 bases at J, with 19 bases in the middle. The germline gives CDR1 DFQATT, CDR2 SNEGSKA (reference sequence).

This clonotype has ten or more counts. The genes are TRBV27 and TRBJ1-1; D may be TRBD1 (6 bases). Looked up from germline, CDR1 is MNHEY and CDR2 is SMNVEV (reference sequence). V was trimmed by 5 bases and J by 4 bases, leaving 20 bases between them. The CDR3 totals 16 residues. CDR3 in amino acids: CASSRDRNEGSTEAFF. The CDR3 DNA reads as TGTGCCAGCAGTAGAGACAGGAACGAGGGGAGCACTGAAGCTTTCTTT.

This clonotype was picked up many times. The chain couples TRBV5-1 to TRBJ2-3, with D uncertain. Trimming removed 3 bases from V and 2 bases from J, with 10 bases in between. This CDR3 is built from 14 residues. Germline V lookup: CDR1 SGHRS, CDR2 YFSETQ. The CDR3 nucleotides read TGCGCCAGCAGCTATGGGTCTACCACAGATACGCAGTATTTT. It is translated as CASSYGSTTDTQYF.

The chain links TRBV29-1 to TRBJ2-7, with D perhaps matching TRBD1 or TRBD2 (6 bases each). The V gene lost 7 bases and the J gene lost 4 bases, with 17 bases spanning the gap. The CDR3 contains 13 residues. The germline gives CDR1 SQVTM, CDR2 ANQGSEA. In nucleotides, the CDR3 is TGCAGCGCCGGGGGCCAGGGTGTGTACGAGCAGTACTTC. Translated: CSAGGQGVYEQYF.

CDR3 sequence reads: CSARHFANTGELFF. CDR3 bases: TGCAGTGCTAGGCACTTCGCGAACACCGGGGAGCTGTTTTTT. The chain couples TRBV20-1 to TRBJ2-2, with D unresolved. Between the trimmed V and J ends, which lost 3 bases and 0 bases, there was a span of 8 bases. CDR1 and CDR2 from the germline V gene are DFQATT and SNEGSKA (reference sequence). This CDR3 is built from 14 residues.

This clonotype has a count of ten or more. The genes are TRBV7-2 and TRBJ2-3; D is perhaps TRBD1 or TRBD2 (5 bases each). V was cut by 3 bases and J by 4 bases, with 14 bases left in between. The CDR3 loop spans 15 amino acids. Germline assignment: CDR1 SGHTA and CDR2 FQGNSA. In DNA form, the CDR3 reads TGTGCCAGCAGCTTGACGGGACCCCCCCCAGATACGCAGTATTTT. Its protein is CASSLTGPPPDTQYF.

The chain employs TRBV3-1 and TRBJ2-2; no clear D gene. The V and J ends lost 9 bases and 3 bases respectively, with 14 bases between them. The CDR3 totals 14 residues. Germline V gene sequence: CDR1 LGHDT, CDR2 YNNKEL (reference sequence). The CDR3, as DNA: TGTGCCAGTATGAAGGGTACGGACACCGGGGAGCTGTTTTTT. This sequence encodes CASMKGTDTGELFF.

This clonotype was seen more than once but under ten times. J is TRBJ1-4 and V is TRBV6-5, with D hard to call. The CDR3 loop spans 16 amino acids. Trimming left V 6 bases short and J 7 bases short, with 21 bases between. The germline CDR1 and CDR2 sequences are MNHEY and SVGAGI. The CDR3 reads CASRTDGTVNGEKLFF. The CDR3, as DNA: TGTGCCAGCAGGACTGATGGTACAGTTAACGGTGAAAAACTGTTTTTT.

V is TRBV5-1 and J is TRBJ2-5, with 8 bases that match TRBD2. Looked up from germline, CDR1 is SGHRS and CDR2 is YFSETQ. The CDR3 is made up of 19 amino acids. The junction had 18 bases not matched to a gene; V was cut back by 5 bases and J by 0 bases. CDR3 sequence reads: CASSEPVFPSGWYQETQYF. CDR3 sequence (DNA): TGCGCCAGCAGTGAACCCGTGTTTCCTAGCGGGTGGTACCAAGAGACCCAGTACTTC.

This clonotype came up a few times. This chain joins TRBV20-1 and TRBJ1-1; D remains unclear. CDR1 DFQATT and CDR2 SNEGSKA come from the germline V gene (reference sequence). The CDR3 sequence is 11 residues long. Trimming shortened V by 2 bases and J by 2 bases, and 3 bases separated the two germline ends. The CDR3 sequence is CSARHNTEAFF. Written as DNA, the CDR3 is TGCAGTGCTAGACACAACACTGAAGCTTTCTTT.

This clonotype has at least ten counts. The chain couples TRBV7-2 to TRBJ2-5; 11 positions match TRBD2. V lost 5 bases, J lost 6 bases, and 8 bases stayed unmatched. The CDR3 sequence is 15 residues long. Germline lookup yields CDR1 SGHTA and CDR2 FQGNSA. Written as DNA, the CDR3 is TGTGCCAGCAGCGTATCTAGCGGGAGGTCTAAGACCCAGTACTTC. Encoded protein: CASSVSSGRSKTQYF.

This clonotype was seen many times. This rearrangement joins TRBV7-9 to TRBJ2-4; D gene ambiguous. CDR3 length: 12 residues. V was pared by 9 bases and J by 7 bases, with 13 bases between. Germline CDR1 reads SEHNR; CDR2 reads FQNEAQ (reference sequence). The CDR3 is CASSRDINIQYF. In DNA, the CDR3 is TGTGCCAGTAGTCGCGACATCAACATTCAGTACTTC. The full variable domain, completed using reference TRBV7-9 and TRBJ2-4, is DTGVSQNPRHKITKRGQNVTFRCDPISEHNRLYWYRQTLGQGPEFLTYFQNEAQLEKSRLLSDRFSAERPKGSFSTLEIQRTEQGDSAMYLCASSRDINIQYFGAGTRLSVL.

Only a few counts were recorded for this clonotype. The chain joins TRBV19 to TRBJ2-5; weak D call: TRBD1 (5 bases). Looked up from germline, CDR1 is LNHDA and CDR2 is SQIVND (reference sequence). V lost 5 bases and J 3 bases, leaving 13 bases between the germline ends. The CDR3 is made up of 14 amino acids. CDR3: CASSPLDSEETQYF. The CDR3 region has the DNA TGTGCCAGTAGTCCCCTCGACAGTGAAGAGACCCAGTACTTC.

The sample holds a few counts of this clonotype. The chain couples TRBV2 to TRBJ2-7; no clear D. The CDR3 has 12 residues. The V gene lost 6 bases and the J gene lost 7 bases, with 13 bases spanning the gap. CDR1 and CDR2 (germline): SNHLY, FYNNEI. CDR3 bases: TGTGCCAGCAGGGACCCCCCGGGTGAGCAGTACTTC. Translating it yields CASRDPPGEQYF.

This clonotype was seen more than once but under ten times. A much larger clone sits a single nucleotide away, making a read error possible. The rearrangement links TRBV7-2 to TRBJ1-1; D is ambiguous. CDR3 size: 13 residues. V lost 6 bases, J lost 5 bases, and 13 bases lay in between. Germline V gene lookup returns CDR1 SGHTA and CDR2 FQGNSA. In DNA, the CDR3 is TGTGCCAGCAGTTCGAGGGAGAAGACTGAAGCTTTCTTT. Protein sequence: CASSSREKTEAFF.

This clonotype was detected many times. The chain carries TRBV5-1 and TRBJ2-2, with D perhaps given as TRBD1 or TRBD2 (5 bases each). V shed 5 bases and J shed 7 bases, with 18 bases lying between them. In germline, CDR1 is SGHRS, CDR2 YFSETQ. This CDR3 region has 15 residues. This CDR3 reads CASRQGTLGGGELFF. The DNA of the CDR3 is TGCGCCAGCAGACAAGGGACGCTCGGAGGCGGGGAGCTGTTTTTT.